These 20 T cell receptor beta chains originate from one sample sequenced in a study of blood T cell repertoires in COVID-19. Method: immunoSEQ multiplex PCR; TCRdb's copy keeps in-frame clones and lacks some. The sample lists 20,000 to 25,000 clones; about 89% were seen once. Sequencing input: peripheral blood. Receptors originate from a woman aged 70-85 years with active COVID-19.

V gene TRBV24-1 combines with J gene TRBJ2-6; no reliable D call. V lost 3 bases to trimming and J lost 4 bases, with 12 bases between them. Looked up from germline, CDR1 is KGHDR and CDR2 is SFDVKD. This CDR3 is 16 amino acids long. The chain's CDR3 is CATSDSPALGANVLTF. Written as DNA, the CDR3 is TGTGCCACCAGTGATAGCCCCGCTTTAGGGGCCAACGTCCTGACTTTC.

This rearrangement joins TRBV9 to TRBJ1-2, with a tentative D call TRBD1 (5 bases). The germline V and J ends were trimmed by 4 bases and 3 bases, with 10 bases remaining between them. The CDR3 loop spans 13 amino acids. In germline, CDR1 is SGDLS, CDR2 YYNGEE. The CDR3 reads CASSFQGYYGYTF. The CDR3 nucleotides read TGTGCCAGCAGCTTCCAGGGCTACTATGGCTACACCTTC.

V usage is TRBV7-3 and J usage is TRBJ2-7; 7 positions agree with TRBD2. This CDR3 is built from 16 residues. Losses at the gene ends were 6 bases for V and 6 bases for J; bases not matched to a gene: 17. Germline CDR1 and CDR2: SGHTA and FQGTGA. DNA for the CDR3: TGTGCCAGCAGTCCTATGGGGGGGAGTTTCCCTCCCGAGCAGTACTTC. Amino acids: CASSPMGGSFPPEQYF.

This chain links TRBV3-1 (or the pseudogene TRBV3-2) with TRBJ1-4; 7 nucleotides match TRBD1. The CDR3 is made up of 14 amino acids. V was pared by 4 bases and J by 2 bases, with 1 base of the junction left unmatched. The germline V gene encodes CDR1 LGHDT and CDR2 YNNKEL (reference sequence). The CDR3 DNA reads TGTGCCAGCAGCCCGGGACAGACTAATGAAAAACTGTTTTTT. It encodes CASSPGQTNEKLFF.

The gene calls are TRBV3-1 (or the pseudogene TRBV3-2) and TRBJ1-2; TRBD1 aligns across 8 bases. The CDR3 covers 13 residues. In germline, CDR1 is LGHDT, CDR2 YNNKEL (reference sequence). Trimming took 1 base from V and 6 from J; bases not matched to a gene: 1. CDR3 sequence: CASSQGTGNGYTF. CDR3 nucleotide sequence: TGTGCCAGCAGCCAAGGGACAGGGAATGGCTACACCTTC.

CDR3 coding DNA: TGCGCCAGCAGCCTGGTGACTAGCGGGGGGACCTACGAGCAGTACTTC. Its translation: CASSLVTSGGTYEQYF. The chain employs TRBV5-1 and TRBJ2-7; TRBD2 matches 13 bases. The CDR3 has 16 amino acids. The germline CDR1 and CDR2 sequences are SGHRS and YFSETQ. The V and J ends lost 4 bases and 2 bases, in that order; junction bases with no gene match: 6.

This chain connects TRBV13 to TRBJ2-7, with 7 positions matching TRBD2. The germline V gene has CDR1 PRHDT and CDR2 FYEKMQ (reference sequence). The CDR3 has 15 amino acids. With 5 bases clipped from V and 2 bases from J, the junction kept 9 bases outside the gene matches. CDR3 bases: TGTGCCAGCAGCCCCCGGGGGGAAGGGGCCTACGAGCAGTACTTC. It is translated as CASSPRGEGAYEQYF.

The chain has TRBV6-5 and TRBJ2-1; the match to TRBD1 covers 7 bases. The V segment lost 11 bases and the J segment 2 bases; nucleotides outside the gene matches: 12. The V gene's germline CDR1 is MNHEY and CDR2 SVGAGI. This CDR3 is 15 amino acids long. The CDR3 here is CASYSRDSTYNEQFF. CDR3 DNA: TGTGCCTCCTATAGCCGGGACAGCACCTACAATGAGCAGTTCTTC.

The rearrangement uses TRBV5-1 and TRBJ2-3; possible D gene TRBD2, 5 bases. The length of the CDR3 is 15 residues. Germline V gene data show CDR1 as SGHRS and CDR2 as YFSETQ. Trimming left V 2 bases short and J 2 bases short, with 12 bases between. The CDR3 reads CASSLDRGDTDTQYF. The CDR3 nucleotides are TGCGCCAGCAGCTTAGACCGGGGAGACACAGATACGCAGTATTTT.

The sample holds one count of this clone. The chain employs TRBV14 and TRBJ1-6; TRBD1 aligns across 9 bases. This CDR3 is 14 amino acids long. V shed 6 bases, J shed 8 bases, and the junction held 5 bases outside the gene matches. Germline V lookup: CDR1 SGHDN, CDR2 FVKESK. CDR3 sequence: CASSLGTGYSPLHF. The CDR3 region has the DNA TGTGCCAGCAGTCTAGGGACAGGGTATTCACCCCTCCACTTT.

The chain carries TRBV27 and TRBJ2-7; the match to TRBD2 covers 7 bases. The CDR3 is 16 residues long. V was pared by 2 bases and J by 3 bases, with 10 bases of the junction left unmatched. Germline-derived CDR1 and CDR2 are MNHEY and SMNVEV (reference sequence). CDR3 DNA sequence: TGTGCCAGCAGTTTAGGCAGGGTGGGGGGGGGCTACGAGCAGTACTTC. Protein sequence: CASSLGRVGGGYEQYF.

J is TRBJ1-5 and V is TRBV4-2; 8 positions agree with TRBD1. V shed 0 bases and J 4 bases; nucleotides not matched to a gene: 5. Germline assignment: CDR1 LGHNA and CDR2 YNFKEQ. This CDR3 has 16 amino acids. The CDR3: CASSQDADRGNQPQHF. CDR3 nucleotides: TGTGCCAGCAGCCAAGATGCTGACAGGGGTAATCAGCCCCAGCATTTT.

The genes are TRBV6-6 and TRBJ2-7; 9 bases align to TRBD1. This CDR3 has 15 residues. Trimming removed 0 bases from V and 1 base from J; junction bases left unmatched: 1. CDR1 and CDR2 (germline): MNHNY, SVGAGI (reference sequence). CDR3 in amino acids: CASSYSDRGSYEQYF. In nucleotides, the CDR3 is TGTGCCAGCAGTTACTCGGACAGGGGTTCCTACGAGCAGTACTTC.

This sequence joins TRBV9 and TRBJ2-5, with D uncertain. Germline values: CDR1 SGDLS, CDR2 YYNGEE. This CDR3 spans 14 amino acids. Trimming removed 0 bases at V and 2 bases at J, with 8 bases between. The CDR3 nucleotides are TGTGCCAGCAGCGTAGGAAGTACACAAGAGACCCAGTACTTC. This sequence encodes CASSVGSTQETQYF.

V gene TRBV25-1 combines with J gene TRBJ2-7, with 7 bases matching TRBD2. V lost 4 bases, J lost 0 bases, and 6 bases stayed unmatched. Germline lookup yields CDR1 MGHDK and CDR2 SYGVNS. CDR3 size: 15 residues. The CDR3 spells CASSGFRGSSYEQYF. CDR3 in DNA: TGTGCCAGCAGTGGTTTCCGCGGGAGCTCCTACGAGCAGTACTTC.

V and J are TRBV4-3 and TRBJ2-5; tentatively, D is TRBD2 (6 bases). This CDR3 region has 15 residues. The germline V and J ends were trimmed by 0 bases and 5 bases, with 13 bases remaining between them. Germline CDR1 is LGHNA and CDR2 is YSLEER. The CDR3 region has the DNA TGCGCCAGCAGCCAAGATTACGGGGGTAGGGAGACCCAGTACTTC. It encodes CASSQDYGGRETQYF.

The chain joins TRBV2 to TRBJ2-7, with 8 bases identical to TRBD1. This CDR3 comprises 13 residues. Germline V gene lookup returns CDR1 SNHLY and CDR2 FYNNEI. Trimming removed 7 bases from V and 2 bases from J; junction bases left unmatched: 4. CDR3 sequence reads: CASKQDRAYEQYF. CDR3 bases: TGTGCCAGCAAACAGGACAGGGCCTACGAGCAGTACTTC.

This clone came up a few times. The chain links TRBV7-2 to TRBJ1-2, with 9 bases that match TRBD1. Germline CDR1 is SGHTA and CDR2 is FQGNSA. V was pared by 4 bases and J by 4 bases, with 4 bases of the junction left unmatched. The CDR3 consists of 14 residues. CDR3 DNA: TGTGCCAGCAGCTCCGGACAGGGGCCCTATGGCTACACCTTC. It translates to CASSSGQGPYGYTF.

V gene TRBV19 combines with J gene TRBJ1-2; 10 bases are a match to TRBD1. There are 14 residues in the CDR3. Looked up from germline, CDR1 is LNHDA and CDR2 is SQIVND (reference sequence). V was clipped by 10 bases and J by 2 bases; unmatched bases: 7. The CDR3 sequence: CATRRQGANYGYTF. CDR3 in DNA: TGTGCCACCCGGAGACAGGGGGCGAACTATGGCTACACCTTC.

V and J are TRBV30 and TRBJ1-4, with TRBD1 identical over 7 bases. Germline V gene sequence: CDR1 GTSNPN, CDR2 SVGIG (reference sequence). Germline trimming cut 5 bases from V and 5 bases from J; bases unmatched to any gene: 5. This CDR3 has 13 amino acids. The CDR3 region has the DNA TGTGCCTGGGCCGGGACAGTAAATGAAAAACTGTTTTTT. This translates into CAWAGTVNEKLFF.